This T cell receptor beta chain was retrieved from a study of T cell changes during pregnancy in multiple sclerosis. The CDR3 loop spans 15 amino acids. Germline CDR1 reads SNHLY; CDR2 reads FYNNEI. The V and J ends lost 2 bases and 4 bases respectively, with 12 bases between them. This clone was seen a few times. The data were produced by immunoSEQ multiplex PCR, yet TCRdb's version contains in-frame clones alone and is incomplete. The data hold about 79,000 clones, with just under 95% observed a single time. The receptor's source is a female donor in good health, enrolled as a control in a pregnancy study. The sequences come from peripheral blood, collected in the second trimester of pregnancy. The V gene is TRBV2, the J gene TRBJ1-3; D remains unclear. CDR3 DNA sequence: TGTGCCAGCAGTGAACGAGGGATTTTGGGAAACACCATATATTTT. Residues: CASSERGILGNTIYF.